The 16 T cell receptor beta chains in this list originate from one sample, sequenced in a study of shared clonotypes between healthy human individuals (dated by TCRdb to 2019 to 2021). To prepare the library, the immunoSEQ multiplex PCR assay was applied. Imported from immuneACCESS, the table was reduced by TCRdb to in-frame sequences with V and J called. These copies leave out some clones; in studies compared against another copy, an unresolved V gene accounts for under half, and the cause of the remainder is not known. The sample contains about 600,000 clones, just over 75% of them found a single time. Together, the top ten hold around 12% of the sample. Sequenced material: PBMCs. The receptors stem from a woman aged 40 to 50 in good health. Some clones in this sample may be carry-over from other donors' samples.

The sample holds a few counts of this clone. A read error is the likely source, as a far larger clone sits one nucleotide away. Other DNA variants within this sample encode the same CDR3. This sequence joins TRBV30 and TRBJ1-1; tentative D call: TRBD1 (5 bases). This CDR3 has 16 amino acids. Germline lookup yields CDR1 GTSNPN and CDR2 SVGIG (reference sequence). The CDR3 spells CAWSNSRVRPNTEAFF. The CDR3 DNA is TGTGCCTGGAGTAATTCCAGGGTTAGGCCGAACACTGAAGCCTTCTTT.

The J gene is TRBJ1-1, the V gene TRBV30, with D tentatively TRBD1 (6 bases). The V end was cut by 4 bases, the J end by 10 bases, with 13 bases between. CDR1 GTSNPN and CDR2 SVGIG come from the germline V gene (reference sequence). The CDR3 extends over 11 amino acids. In DNA form, the CDR3 reads TGTGCCTGGACCCACAGGGAAGGAGCTTTCTTT. Amino acid sequence: CAWTHREGAFF.

This clone was picked up a small number of times. The chain couples TRBV30 to TRBJ2-7, with a tentative D call TRBD1 (6 bases). Germline V CDR1 and CDR2: GTSNPN, SVGIG (reference sequence). This CDR3 has 13 amino acids. Trimming took 4 bases from V and 6 from J, leaving 16 bases between them. CDR3 sequence: CAWKSDSPGEQYF. CDR3 coding DNA: TGTGCCTGGAAATCGGACAGTCCGGGCGAGCAGTACTTC.

This clone has just one count. The chain combines TRBV5-1 with TRBJ2-5, with 8 nucleotides matching TRBD2. Looked up from germline, CDR1 is SGHRS and CDR2 is YFSETQ. V trimming: 0 bases; J trimming: 4 bases; junction bases outside the gene matches: 5. This CDR3 comprises 15 residues. The CDR3: CASSLDGRGGETQYF. DNA of the CDR3: TGCGCCAGCAGCTTGGACGGGAGGGGAGGAGAGACCCAGTACTTC.

The chain links TRBV10-2 to TRBJ2-1; 8 bases are shared with TRBD1. V lost 11 bases to trimming and J lost 5 bases; unmatched junction nucleotides: 17. This CDR3 contains 16 residues. The germline CDR1 and CDR2 sequences are WSHSY and SAAADI. CDR3 region: CAGLQGDITKNNEQFF. CDR3 sequence (DNA): TGCGCCGGGTTACAGGGGGACATAACGAAAAACAATGAGCAGTTCTTC.

The genes are TRBV5-1 and TRBJ2-7; D is undetermined. The CDR3 runs 13 residues. Germline CDR1 SGHRS, CDR2 YFSETQ. Between the trimmed V and J ends, which lost 4 bases and 4 bases, there was a span of 12 bases. This chain's CDR3 is CASSGGAQYEQYF. The CDR3 coding sequence is TGCGCCAGCAGCGGCGGAGCCCAATACGAGCAGTACTTC.

The gene calls are TRBV19 and TRBJ2-2, with D maybe TRBD2 (5 bases). V was clipped by 3 bases and J by 0 bases, with 14 bases between them. Germline CDR1 LNHDA, CDR2 SQIVND (reference sequence). CDR3 length: 17 amino acids. CDR3 amino acids: CASSIRSGNANTGELFF. CDR3 DNA sequence: TGTGCCAGTAGTATTCGAAGCGGAAACGCGAACACCGGGGAGCTGTTTTTT.

The rearrangement uses TRBV11-2 and TRBJ2-7; no firm D call. The CDR3 has 15 residues. CDR1 and CDR2 (germline): SGHAT, FQNNGV. V lost 0 bases to trimming and J lost 2 bases, with 11 bases between them. CDR3 loop: CASSLEVGPTYEQYF. The DNA of the CDR3 is TGTGCCAGCAGCTTAGAAGTCGGGCCGACCTACGAGCAGTACTTC.

This clone was seen just once. This rearrangement joins TRBV28 to TRBJ2-5; D may be TRBD2 (6 bases). This CDR3 comprises 14 residues. Trimming took 2 bases from V and 2 from J, leaving 9 bases between them. Germline values: CDR1 MDHEN, CDR2 SYDVKM. The CDR3 loop reads CASSLAGSQETQYF. Written as DNA, the CDR3 is TGTGCCAGCAGTTTAGCGGGATCACAAGAGACCCAGTACTTC.

At least ten counts were recorded for this clone. This CDR3 is also generated by other DNA sequences in the sample. This chain links TRBV11-3 with TRBJ1-5; TRBD1 is a possible D gene (5 bases). V was pared by 3 bases and J by 0 bases, with 24 bases between. The CDR3 contains 20 residues. Germline V gene lookup returns CDR1 SGHNT and CDR2 YENEEA. The DNA for the CDR3 is TGTGCCAGCAGCTTGCCGAGGGATGGGACCCCAGATTATAGCAATCAGCCCCAGCATTTT. It yields the protein CASSLPRDGTPDYSNQPQHF.

J is TRBJ1-1 and V is TRBV5-8; TRBD1 is a possible D gene (6 bases). The germline V gene has CDR1 SGHTS and CDR2 YDEGEE. V dropped 0 bases and J dropped 0 bases, with 15 bases sitting between them. This CDR3 has 17 residues. The CDR3 reads CASSLVGGRMMNTEAFF. The CDR3 coding sequence is TGTGCCAGCAGCTTGGTGGGGGGCCGAATGATGAACACTGAAGCTTTCTTT.

The CDR3 coding sequence is TGCAGCGTTGAAGGACAGAACCCGAACACTGAAGCTTTCTTT. Translating gives CSVEGQNPNTEAFF. This chain links TRBV29-1 with TRBJ1-1, with D maybe TRBD1 (5 bases). The CDR3 contains 14 residues. Germline V gene lookup returns CDR1 SQVTM and CDR2 ANQGSEA. The V end lost 1 base, the J end lost 1 base, and 10 bases lay between the germline ends.

This clone was observed a handful of times. This chain connects TRBV4-3 to TRBJ2-1, with TRBD1 as a possible D gene (5 bases). This CDR3 spans 15 amino acids. Germline V CDR1 and CDR2: LGHNA, YSLEER. Trimming took off 4 bases at V and 2 bases at J, with 12 bases between the two ends. CDR3 sequence reads: CASSLHRGTYNEQFF. In nucleotides, the CDR3 is TGCGCCAGCAGCCTCCATAGGGGAACCTACAATGAGCAGTTCTTC.

The V call is TRBV2, the J call TRBJ1-1; no clear D gene. Germline V lookup: CDR1 SNHLY, CDR2 FYNNEI. CDR3 length: 11 residues. As DNA, the CDR3 is TGTGCTTCGAGGGAGGGAACTGAAGCTTTCTTT. It is translated as CASREGTEAFF.

The CDR3 here is CASGGSTRTDTQYF. CDR3 nucleotides: TGCGCCTCTGGCGGCTCTACCCGCACAGATACGCAGTATTTT. The genes are TRBV10-2 and TRBJ2-3; no reliable D call. V dropped 11 bases and J dropped 1 base, with 16 bases sitting between them. The CDR3 sequence is 14 residues long. Germline assignment: CDR1 WSHSY and CDR2 SAAADI.

The rearrangement links TRBV30 to TRBJ1-1; tentatively, D is TRBD1 (5 bases). V shed 3 bases and J shed 3 bases, with 14 bases lying between them. Germline CDR1 reads GTSNPN; CDR2 reads SVGIG (reference sequence). The CDR3 sequence is 14 residues long. The CDR3 DNA reads TGTGCCTGGAGCCTACCTGGCAGGGACACTGAAGCTTTCTTT. Protein product: CAWSLPGRDTEAFF.